This TCR beta chain was sequenced in a study of cytomegalovirus exposure and HLA in healthy donors. Findings and caveats of the study: Researchers reported in a later analysis that a missense DCLRE1C variant was tied to TCR beta V- and J-gene trimming. Researchers reported from a later analysis that most CMV-associated TCR beta chains appeared HLA-restricted. Published work reported that the classifier diagnosed cytomegalovirus status with high specificity and sensitivity. As immune exposure information, only CMV serostatus was available.

Germline V CDR1 and CDR2: KGHSH, LQKENI. The ends lost 1 base at V and 3 bases at J; junction bases unmatched: 6. The CDR3 contains 15 residues. This PCR relied on a set of 60 Vbeta primers and 13 Jbeta primers. The protocol was immunoSEQ multiplex PCR, while the TCRdb copy is restricted to in-frame clones and leaves out a portion. The sample records 100,000 or so clones, around 85% being singletons. For this clone: Its antigen is not identified.

J is TRBJ2-7 and V is TRBV18, with 7 bases that match TRBD1. The TCR was taken from a man between 25 and 39 years old in good health and CMV-seronegative. Sequencing was done on a sample of PBMCs. CDR3 residues: CASSPQSGQSYEQYF. CDR3 in DNA: TGTGCCAGCTCACCACAATCGGGACAGAGCTACGAGCAGTACTTC.